This T cell receptor beta chain originates from a study of shared T cell receptors in the human thymus. Germline CDR1 is LGHNA and CDR2 is YSLEER. The CDR3 covers 22 residues. V shed 1 base, J shed 0 bases, and the junction held 20 bases outside the gene matches. Sequenced by immunoSEQ multiplex PCR; TCRdb stores in-frame clones only, minus some. The repertoire holds over 65,000 clones, with about 95% as singletons. The specimen sequenced was thymocytes. The V gene is TRBV4-3, the J gene TRBJ1-5; 8 bases are a match to TRBD1. This sequence originates from a human donor. DNA for the CDR3: TGCGCCAGCAGCCAAGTCTTAAGGAAATGGGACAGGCGACCGTATAGCAATCAGCCCCAGCATTTT. This translates into CASSQVLRKWDRRPYSNQPQHF.